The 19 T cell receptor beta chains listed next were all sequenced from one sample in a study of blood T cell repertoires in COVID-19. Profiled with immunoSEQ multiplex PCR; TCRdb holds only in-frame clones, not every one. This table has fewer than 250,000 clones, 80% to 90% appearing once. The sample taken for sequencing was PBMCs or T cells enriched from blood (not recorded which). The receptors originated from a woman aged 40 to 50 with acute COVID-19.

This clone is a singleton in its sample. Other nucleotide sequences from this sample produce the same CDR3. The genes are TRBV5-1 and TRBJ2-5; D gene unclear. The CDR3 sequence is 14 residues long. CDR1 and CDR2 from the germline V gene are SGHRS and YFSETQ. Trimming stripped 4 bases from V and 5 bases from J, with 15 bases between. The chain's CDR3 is CASSLTSTGETQYF. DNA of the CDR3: TGCGCCAGCAGCCTAACTTCCACCGGGGAGACCCAGTACTTC.

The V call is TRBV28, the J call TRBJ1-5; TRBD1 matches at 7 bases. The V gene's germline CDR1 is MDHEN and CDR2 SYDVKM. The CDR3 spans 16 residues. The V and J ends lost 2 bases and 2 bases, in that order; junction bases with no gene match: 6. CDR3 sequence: CASSLIQGLGNQPQHF. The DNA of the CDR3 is TGTGCCAGCAGTTTAATACAGGGGTTGGGCAATCAGCCCCAGCATTTT.

CDR3 residues: CASSRDSIYEQYF. The CDR3 nucleotides read TGTGCCAGCAGCCGGGACAGTATCTACGAGCAGTACTTC. This chain connects TRBV7-9 to TRBJ2-7, with TRBD1 matching 7 bases. Germline V gene data show CDR1 as SEHNR and CDR2 as FQNEAQ (reference sequence). The CDR3 is 13 amino acids. V lost 5 bases, J lost 3 bases, and 4 bases stayed unmatched.

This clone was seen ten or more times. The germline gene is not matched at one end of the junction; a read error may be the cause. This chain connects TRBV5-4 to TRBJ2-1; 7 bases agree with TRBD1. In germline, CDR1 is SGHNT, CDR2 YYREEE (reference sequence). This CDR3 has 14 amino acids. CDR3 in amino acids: CARRGSACYNEQFF. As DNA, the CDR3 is TGTGCCCGCAGGGGGAGCGCTTGCTACAATGAGCAGTTCTTC.

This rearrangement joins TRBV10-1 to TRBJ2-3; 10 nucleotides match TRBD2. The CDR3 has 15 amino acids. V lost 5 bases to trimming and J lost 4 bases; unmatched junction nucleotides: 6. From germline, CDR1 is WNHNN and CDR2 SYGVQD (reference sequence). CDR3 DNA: TGCGCCAGCAGTATAGCGGGAGGCGCCGCAGATACGCAGTATTTT. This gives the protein CASSIAGGAADTQYF.

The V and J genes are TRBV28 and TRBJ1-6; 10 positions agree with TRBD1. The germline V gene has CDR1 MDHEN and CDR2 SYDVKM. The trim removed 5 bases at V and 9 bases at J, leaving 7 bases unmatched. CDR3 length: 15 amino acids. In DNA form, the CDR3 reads TGTGCCAGCAGTAGACAGGGGGCCGTGGTTTCACCCCTCCACTTT. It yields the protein CASSRQGAVVSPLHF.

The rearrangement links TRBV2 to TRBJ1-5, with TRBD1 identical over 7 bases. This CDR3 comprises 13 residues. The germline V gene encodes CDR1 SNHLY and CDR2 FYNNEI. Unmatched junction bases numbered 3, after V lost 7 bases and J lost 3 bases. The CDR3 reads CASTQGYNQPQHF. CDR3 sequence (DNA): TGTGCCAGCACACAGGGGTACAATCAGCCCCAGCATTTT. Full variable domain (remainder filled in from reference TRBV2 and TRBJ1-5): EPEVTQTPSHQVTQMGQEVILRCVPISNHLYFYWYRQILGQKVEFLVSFYNNEISEKSEIFDDQFSVERPDGSNFTLKIRSTKLEDSAMYFCASTQGYNQPQHFGDGTRLSIL.

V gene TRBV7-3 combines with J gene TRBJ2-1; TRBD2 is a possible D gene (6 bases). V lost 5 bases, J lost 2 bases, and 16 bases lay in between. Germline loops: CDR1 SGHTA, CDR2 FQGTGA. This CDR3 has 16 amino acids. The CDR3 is CASSASSGGPYNEQFF. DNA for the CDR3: TGTGCCAGCAGCGCCTCCTCCGGGGGTCCCTACAATGAGCAGTTCTTC.

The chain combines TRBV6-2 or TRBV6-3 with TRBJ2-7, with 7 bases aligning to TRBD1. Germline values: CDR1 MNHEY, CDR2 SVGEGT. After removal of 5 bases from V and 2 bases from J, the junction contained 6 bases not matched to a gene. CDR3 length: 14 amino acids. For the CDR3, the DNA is TGTGCCAGCAGTAAACAGGGGAACGCCTACGAGCAGTACTTC. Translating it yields CASSKQGNAYEQYF.

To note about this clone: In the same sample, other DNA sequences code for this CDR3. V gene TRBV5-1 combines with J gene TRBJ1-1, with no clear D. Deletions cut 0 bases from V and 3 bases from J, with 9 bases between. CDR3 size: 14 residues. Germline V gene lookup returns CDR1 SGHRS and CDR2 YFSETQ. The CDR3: CASSLAGTDTEAFF. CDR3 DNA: TGCGCCAGCAGCTTGGCGGGTACGGACACTGAAGCTTTCTTT.

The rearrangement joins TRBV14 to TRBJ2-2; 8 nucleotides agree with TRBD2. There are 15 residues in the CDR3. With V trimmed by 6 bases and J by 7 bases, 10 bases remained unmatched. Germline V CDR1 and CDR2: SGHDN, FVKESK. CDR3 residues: CASRLSGSGGGELFF. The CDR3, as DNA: TGTGCCAGCAGGCTAAGCGGGAGTGGTGGCGGGGAGCTGTTTTTT.

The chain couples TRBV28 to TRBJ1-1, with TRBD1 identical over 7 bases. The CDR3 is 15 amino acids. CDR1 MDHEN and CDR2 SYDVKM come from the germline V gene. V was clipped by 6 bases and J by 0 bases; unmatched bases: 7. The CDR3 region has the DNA TGTGCCAGCAGCCCCGAGGGACAGCTGAACACTGAAGCTTTCTTT. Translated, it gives CASSPEGQLNTEAFF.

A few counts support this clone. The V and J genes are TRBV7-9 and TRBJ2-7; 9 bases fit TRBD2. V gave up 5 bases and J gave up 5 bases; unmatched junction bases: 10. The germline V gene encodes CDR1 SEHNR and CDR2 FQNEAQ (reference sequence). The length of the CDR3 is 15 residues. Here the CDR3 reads CASSPAVRTSDEQYF. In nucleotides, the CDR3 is TGTGCCAGCAGCCCCGCAGTGCGGACTAGCGACGAGCAGTACTTC.

The CDR3 nucleotides are TGTGCCAGCAGCTTAGAACACCAGAACACTGAAGCTTTCTTT. It codes for CASSLEHQNTEAFF. This rearrangement joins TRBV11-2 to TRBJ1-1; D is unclear. Germline CDR1 SGHAT, CDR2 FQNNGV. V was shortened by 0 bases and J by 1 base, with 6 bases between the two germline ends. The CDR3 runs 14 residues.

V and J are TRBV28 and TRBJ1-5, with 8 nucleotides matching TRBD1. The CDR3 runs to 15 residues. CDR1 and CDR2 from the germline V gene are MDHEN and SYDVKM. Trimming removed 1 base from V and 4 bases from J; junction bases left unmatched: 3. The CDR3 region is CASSLSTGGNQPQHF. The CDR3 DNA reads TGTGCCAGCAGTTTATCAACAGGGGGGAATCAGCCCCAGCATTTT.

This CDR3 reads CASGTRLAGEQYF. The CDR3 DNA follows: TGTGCCAGCGGGACTCGACTAGCTGGTGAGCAGTACTTC. The chain carries TRBV28 and TRBJ2-7; TRBD2 matches 7 bases. V shed 8 bases, J shed 7 bases, and the junction held 11 bases outside the gene matches. The length of the CDR3 is 13 residues. Germline CDR1 MDHEN, CDR2 SYDVKM.

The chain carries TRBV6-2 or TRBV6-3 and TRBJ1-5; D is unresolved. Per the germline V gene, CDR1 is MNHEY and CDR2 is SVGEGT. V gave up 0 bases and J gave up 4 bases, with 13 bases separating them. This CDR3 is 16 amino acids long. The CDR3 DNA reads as TGTGCCAGCAGTTACTCGAGAAAAGGCGGGAATCAGCCCCAGCATTTT. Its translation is CASSYSRKGGNQPQHF.

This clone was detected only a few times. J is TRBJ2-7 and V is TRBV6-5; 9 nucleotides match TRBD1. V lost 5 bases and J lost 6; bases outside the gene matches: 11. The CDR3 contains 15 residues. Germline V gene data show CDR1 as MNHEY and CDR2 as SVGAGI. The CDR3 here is CASSPGQGISVEQYF. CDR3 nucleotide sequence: TGTGCCAGCAGTCCGGGACAGGGTATATCGGTCGAGCAGTACTTC.

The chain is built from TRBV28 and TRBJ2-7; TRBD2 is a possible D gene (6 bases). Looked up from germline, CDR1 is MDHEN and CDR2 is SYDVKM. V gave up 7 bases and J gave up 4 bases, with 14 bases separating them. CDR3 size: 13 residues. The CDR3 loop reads CASTLGSRYEQYF. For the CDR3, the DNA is TGTGCCAGCACCCTCGGGAGCAGGTACGAGCAGTACTTC.